The clone carrying this T cell receptor (beta chain) was picked up a small number of times. The antigen remains unidentified. This sample was taken from a study of identical twins. Study conclusions and caveats: The study reached conclusions through statistical analysis that was cross-sectional, not following the same donors. Alpha sequences out of frame and shared by twins had excess low generation probability.

Healthy Caucasian individuals made up all the donors. Unique molecular identifiers were present on the cDNA, and a universal primer site came from template switching. TCRdb fed the 5' RACE reads into MiXCR, producing one record per CDR3 protein. The repertoire holds roughly 250,000 distinct CDR3 sequences, with around 15% as singletons. Sequencing was performed on memory (CD45RO+) T cells sorted from blood. The sequence came from a woman under 30 in good health.

The CDR3 loop is CASSVDPGGTEAFF. The CDR3 nucleotides read TGTGCCAGCAGCGTAGATCCGGGGGGCACTGAAGCTTTCTTT. This rearrangement joins TRBV9 to TRBJ1-1; D is perhaps TRBD1 (5 bases). The CDR3 contains 14 residues. In germline, CDR1 is SGDLS, CDR2 YYNGEE. Deletions cut 0 bases from V and 4 bases from J, with 10 bases between.